The 16 T cell receptor beta chains in this list originate from one sample, sequenced in a study of blood T cells in healthy people across ages. Primers used in a second PCR of about 6 to 11 cycles were a sample-barcoded 5' primer and a J-beta primer mix. From the 5' RACE reads, TCRdb called clonotypes with MiXCR, one entry per CDR3 protein. Altogether about 1.4 million distinct CDR3 sequences are present, roughly 60% being singletons, with the ten largest covering 6.5% to 8.5%. The sample consisted of blood. The receptors were gathered from a young man in good health.

The sample holds one count of this clonotype. The V and J genes are TRBV20-1 and TRBJ2-3; TRBD2 might be the D (5 bases). Germline CDR1 reads DFQATT; CDR2 reads SNEGSKA (reference sequence). The CDR3 is 12 amino acids. V was pared by 1 base and J by 4 bases, with 6 bases between. CDR3 sequence: CSARGTPDTQYF. CDR3 sequence (DNA): TGCAGTGCTAGAGGGACTCCAGATACGCAGTATTTT.

The chain is built from TRBV6-2 or TRBV6-3 and TRBJ2-5, with unresolved D. The DNA end is a closer match to TRBJ2-7, so the J assignment may be wrong. Per germline, CDR1 MNHEY and CDR2 SVGEGT. This CDR3 has 12 amino acids. The CDR3 DNA reads as TGTGCCAGCAGTTATCCGGCGAACGAGCAGTACTTC. It translates to CASSYPANEQYF.

The chain has TRBV20-1 and TRBJ2-7; 10 bases line up with TRBD2. The junction had 9 bases not matched to a gene; V was cut back by 1 base and J by 0 bases. From germline, CDR1 is DFQATT and CDR2 SNEGSKA (reference sequence). CDR3 length: 17 amino acids. The CDR3 reads CSARGTRSGGSSYEQYF. Written as DNA, the CDR3 is TGCAGTGCTAGAGGAACCCGTAGCGGGGGGAGCTCCTACGAGCAGTACTTC.

In this sample, this clonotype turned up a few times. The V and J genes are TRBV6-2 or TRBV6-3 and TRBJ2-3, with 9 bases matching TRBD2. Trimming at V came to 6 bases and at J to 2 bases, leaving 6 bases not matched to a gene. This CDR3 spans 15 amino acids. Germline CDR1 and CDR2: MNHEY and SVGEGT. The CDR3 DNA is TGTGCCAGCAGGCGCGGGGGGGCCCCCACAGATACGCAGTATTTT. Its protein product is CASRRGGAPTDTQYF.

This clonotype showed up just a few times. This chain links TRBV29-1 with TRBJ2-1, with 8 positions matching TRBD2. V dropped 4 bases and J dropped 9; count of bases not matched to a gene: 2. The V gene's germline CDR1 is SQVTM and CDR2 ANQGSEA. This CDR3 is built from 11 residues. DNA for the CDR3: TGCAGCGTTGTTCGGGGGGGTGAGCAGTTCTTC. It yields the protein CSVVRGGEQFF.

CDR3 nucleotide sequence: TGCAGTGCTAGAGATTTCACCCGAGAGAAGTATGGCTACACCTTC. Translating it yields CSARDFTREKYGYTF. The chain couples TRBV20-1 to TRBJ1-2; D is unclear. The CDR3 has 15 residues. With 0 bases removed from V and 5 bases from J, the gap between germline ends came to 16 bases. Germline V gene lookup returns CDR1 DFQATT and CDR2 SNEGSKA (reference sequence).

CDR3 DNA sequence: TGTGCTAGTGGTCCAGCCGGGGTAGGATACGAGCAGTACTTC. It is translated as CASGPAGVGYEQYF. This rearrangement joins TRBV12-5 to TRBJ2-7; the D gene is possibly TRBD2 (5 bases). The germline V gene has CDR1 LGHNT and CDR2 FRNRAP. V was clipped by 5 bases and J by 4 bases, with 15 bases between them. CDR3 length: 14 residues.

The chain joins TRBV18 to TRBJ2-1; 8 positions match TRBD1. Trimming cost V 0 bases and J 5 bases; bases outside gene matches: 3. The CDR3 loop spans 15 amino acids. Germline loops: CDR1 KGHSH, CDR2 LQKENI. The CDR3 DNA reads TGTGCCAGCTCACCACCGTGGGGACAGGACAATGAGCAGTTCTTC. Translation: CASSPPWGQDNEQFF.

The V and J genes are TRBV6-2 or TRBV6-3 and TRBJ2-1, with D uncertain. V was shortened by 6 bases and J by 6 bases, with 9 bases between the two germline ends. The CDR3 is 12 residues long. Germline values: CDR1 MNHEY, CDR2 SVGEGT. In DNA form, the CDR3 reads TGTGCCAGCAGCCCTGAACTCAATGAGCAGTTCTTC. It encodes CASSPELNEQFF.

The chain is built from TRBV3-1 and TRBJ2-3; TRBD2 matches 7 bases. The germline CDR1 and CDR2 sequences are LGHDT and YNNKEL (reference sequence). The CDR3 is made up of 16 amino acids. Trimming cost V 4 bases and J 2 bases; bases outside gene matches: 9. This CDR3 reads CASSPRSAGLTDTQYF. CDR3 coding DNA: TGTGCCAGCAGCCCCCGGTCAGCGGGGCTCACAGATACGCAGTATTTT.

The V and J genes are TRBV5-5 and TRBJ2-3; D not resolved. CDR3 length: 14 amino acids. CDR1 and CDR2 (germline): SGHKS, YYEKEE (reference sequence). The ends were cut back, 2 bases at V and 2 bases at J, with 9 bases in the middle. This chain's CDR3 is CASSLEMTTDTQYF. The DNA for the CDR3 is TGTGCCAGCAGCTTAGAGATGACCACAGATACGCAGTATTTT.

This rearrangement joins TRBV14 to TRBJ1-1; D is unresolved. Germline CDR1 reads SGHDN; CDR2 reads FVKESK. The CDR3 length is 15 residues. Deletions cut 5 bases from V and 3 bases from J, with 16 bases between. CDR3 in DNA: TGTGCCAGCAGCTCCATCGAGAAAGGCTACACTGAAGCTTTCTTT. Amino acid sequence: CASSSIEKGYTEAFF.

The gene calls are TRBV20-1 and TRBJ1-5; TRBD1 matches 7 bases. The CDR3 covers 12 residues. The V gene end was trimmed by 5 bases and the J gene end by 6 bases; junction bases not matched to a gene: 4. The germline V gene encodes CDR1 DFQATT and CDR2 SNEGSKA (reference sequence). This CDR3 reads CSAHQGGQPQHF. The CDR3 nucleotides read TGCAGTGCTCATCAGGGGGGTCAGCCCCAGCATTTT.

The chain links TRBV5-1 to TRBJ2-1; 13 bases align to TRBD2. Germline V gene data show CDR1 as SGHRS and CDR2 as YFSETQ. The CDR3 contains 13 residues. Trimming removed 7 bases from V and 6 bases from J; junction bases left unmatched: 1. The CDR3 reads CASGLAGVNEQFF. The CDR3, as DNA: TGCGCCAGCGGACTAGCGGGAGTCAATGAGCAGTTCTTC. Full variable domain (rest looked up from reference TRBV5-1 and TRBJ2-1): KAGVTQTPRYLIKTRGQQVTLSCSPISGHRSVSWYQQTPGQGLQFLFEYFSETQRNKGNFPGRFSGRQFSNSRSEMNVSTLELGDSALYLCASGLAGVNEQFFGPGTRLTVL.

The chain has TRBV28 and TRBJ2-4; D possibly uses TRBD1 or TRBD2 (5 bases each). The J call may not be correct, given that the DNA end is closer to TRBJ2-7. This CDR3 spans 14 amino acids. Germline lookup yields CDR1 MDHEN and CDR2 SYDVKM. The CDR3 sequence is CASSYSGGVYEQYF. The CDR3, as DNA: TGTGCCAGCAGTTATTCTGGGGGTGTCTACGAGCAGTACTTC.

This rearrangement joins TRBV4-3 to TRBJ1-1; perhaps TRBD1 as D (6 bases). The V end was cut by 0 bases, the J end by 5 bases, with 13 bases between. The CDR3 covers 15 residues. In germline, CDR1 is LGHNA, CDR2 YSLEER. CDR3 nucleotides: TGCGCCAGCAGCCAAGAAAGGGATAGGGGGACTGAAGCTTTCTTT. This encodes CASSQERDRGTEAFF.